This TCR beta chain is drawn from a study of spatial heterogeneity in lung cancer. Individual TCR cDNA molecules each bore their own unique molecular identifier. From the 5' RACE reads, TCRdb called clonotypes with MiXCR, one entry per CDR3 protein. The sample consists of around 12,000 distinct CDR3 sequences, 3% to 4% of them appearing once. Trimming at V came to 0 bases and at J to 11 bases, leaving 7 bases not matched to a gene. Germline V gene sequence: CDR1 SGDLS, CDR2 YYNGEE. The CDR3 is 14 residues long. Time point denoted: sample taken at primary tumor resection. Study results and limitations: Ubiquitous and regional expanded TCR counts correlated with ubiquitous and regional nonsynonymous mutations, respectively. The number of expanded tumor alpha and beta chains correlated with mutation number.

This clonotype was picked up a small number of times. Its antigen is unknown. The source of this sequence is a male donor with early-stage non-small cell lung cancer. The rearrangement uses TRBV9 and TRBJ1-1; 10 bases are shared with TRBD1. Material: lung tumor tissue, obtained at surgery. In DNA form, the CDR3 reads TGTGCCAGCAGCGTAGGAAACACGGACAGGGGGGCTTTCTTT. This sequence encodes CASSVGNTDRGAFF.